This passage covers 20 T cell receptor beta chains from one sample sequenced in a study of memory CD4+ T cells and cytomegalovirus serostatus (dated by TCRdb to the late 2010s). The method was the immunoSEQ multiplex PCR assay. Entries here come from immuneACCESS through TCRdb and include only in-frame sequences with V and J called. Some clones fail to appear in such tables; in the studies checked, an unresolved V gene covers under half of the shortfall, and the cause of the remainder is unknown. The table for this sample lists about 56,000 clones; about 80% of them were counted only once. More than 2.5% of the sample is taken by the ten largest. Single viable CD3+CD4+CD8-CD45RO+ cells were sorted as memory CD4+ T cells on a FACSAria II. Sequenced sample: memory CD4+ T cells from blood. These receptors all come from an adult in good health and CMV-seropositive.

J is TRBJ1-5 and V is TRBV6-1, with D uncertain. CDR1 is MNHNS, CDR2 SASEGT, per germline. The CDR3 contains 17 residues. V lost 2 bases and J lost 0, with 14 bases in between. The CDR3 DNA sequence: TGTGCCAGCAGTGAAATTTCGGGCCAATATAGCAATCAGCCCCAGCATTTT. This translates into CASSEISGQYSNQPQHF.

The rearrangement uses TRBV6-6 and TRBJ2-5; 11 bases line up with TRBD1. Germline V CDR1 and CDR2: MNHNY, SVGAGI (reference sequence). J lost 2 bases, V lost 4 bases, and 3 bases had no gene match. This CDR3 contains 15 residues. CDR3 bases: TGTGCCAGCAGTTCCCGGGACAGGGGGCAAGAGACCCAGTACTTC. It specifies CASSSRDRGQETQYF.

V is TRBV7-8 and J is TRBJ2-7; D uncertain. The CDR3 consists of 15 residues. Trimming cost V 1 base and J 1 base, with 11 bases left between them. Germline CDR1 reads SGHVS; CDR2 reads FQNEAQ. The CDR3 region has the DNA TGTGCCAGCAGCTTAGAAGCCGTAGGATCCTACGAGCAGTACGTC. Translated, it gives CASSLEAVGSYEQYV.

V and J are TRBV18 and TRBJ2-7; TRBD2 might be the D (5 bases). Trimming took 6 bases from V and 6 from J, leaving 12 bases between them. The CDR3 totals 12 residues. Germline-derived CDR1 and CDR2 are KGHSH and LQKENI. CDR3 sequence: CASSPTGSEQYF. In nucleotides, the CDR3 is TGTGCCAGCTCCCCCACTGGGAGCGAGCAGTACTTC.

V and J are TRBV27 and TRBJ1-5, with 8 bases that match TRBD1. The V segment lost 3 bases and the J segment 7 bases; nucleotides outside the gene matches: 8. The CDR3 is made up of 15 amino acids. Looked up from germline, CDR1 is MNHEY and CDR2 is SMNVEV (reference sequence). The CDR3 here is CASSLEAGGRQPQHF. The DNA of the CDR3 is TGTGCCAGCAGTTTGGAGGCAGGGGGCCGCCAGCCCCAGCATTTT.

CDR3 protein: CASSPLAVGYTF. CDR3 nucleotide sequence: TGTGCCAGCAGCCCATTGGCCGTAGGCTACACCTTC. This chain connects TRBV28 to TRBJ1-2; D gene ambiguous. The germline V and J ends were trimmed by 6 bases and 8 bases, with 13 bases remaining between them. Germline V gives CDR1 MDHEN, CDR2 SYDVKM. The CDR3 is 12 residues long.

DNA of the CDR3: TGTGCCAGTAGTATAGGCGGGGCGTTAATGAACACTGAAGCTTTCTTT. Translated, it gives CASSIGGALMNTEAFF. The gene calls are TRBV19 and TRBJ1-1, with D possibly matching TRBD1 (5 bases). The CDR3 is 16 amino acids. CDR1 and CDR2 (germline): LNHDA, SQIVND (reference sequence). The V end lost 1 base, the J end lost 0 bases, and 12 bases lay between the germline ends.

V and J are TRBV7-9 and TRBJ1-2, with a tentative D call TRBD1 (5 bases). From germline, CDR1 is SEHNR and CDR2 FQNEAQ (reference sequence). V was trimmed by 2 bases and J by 6 bases, leaving 19 bases between them. This CDR3 is built from 16 residues. The CDR3 DNA follows: TGTGCCAGCAGCTTATCCCCCCACATCGGGGCTGATGGCTACACCTTC. This sequence encodes CASSLSPHIGADGYTF.

The table lists this clone with a few counts. The gene calls are TRBV2 and TRBJ1-2; D is unclear. The V and J ends lost 4 bases and 6 bases respectively, with 12 bases between them. Germline loops: CDR1 SNHLY, CDR2 FYNNEI. This CDR3 has 13 residues. DNA of the CDR3: TGTGCCAGCAGTGTGGAGGCGCGCAATGGCTACACCTTC. Translating it yields CASSVEARNGYTF.

In DNA, the CDR3 is TGTGCCAGCAGCTTGTATAATGGGGCCCAGCATTTT. This encodes CASSLYNGAQHF. The chain uses TRBV5-4 and TRBJ1-5; D unclear. Between the trimmed V and J ends, which lost 1 base and 11 bases, there was a span of 10 bases. From germline, CDR1 is SGHNT and CDR2 YYREEE (reference sequence). The length of the CDR3 is 12 residues.

The genes are TRBV30 and TRBJ1-2, with TRBD1 identical over 7 bases. CDR1 is GTSNPN, CDR2 SVGIG, per germline (reference sequence). Trimming took 4 bases from V and 5 from J; bases not matched to a gene: 10. The CDR3 contains 14 residues. The DNA for the CDR3 is TGTGCCTGGAAACCCCCCGAACAGGGGTATGGCTACACCTTC. It is translated as CAWKPPEQGYGYTF. The whole variable domain, filled in from reference TRBV30 and TRBJ1-2, reads SQTIHQWPATLVQPVGSPLSLECTVEGTSNPNLYWYRQAAGRGLQLLFYSVGIGQISSEVPQNLSASRPQDRQFILSSKKLLLSDSGFYLCAWKPPEQGYGYTFGSGTRLTVV.

The gene calls are TRBV18 and TRBJ1-5; 12 bases are shared with TRBD1. Losses at the gene ends were 3 bases for V and 1 base for J; bases not matched to a gene: 1. Per germline, CDR1 KGHSH and CDR2 LQKENI. CDR3 length equals 16 residues. The chain's CDR3 is CASSPGQGASNQPQHF. CDR3 nucleotides: TGTGCCAGCTCACCGGGACAGGGGGCAAGCAATCAGCCCCAGCATTTT.

This clone was found a few times. J is TRBJ2-3 and V is TRBV4-3; 12 bases are shared with TRBD2. Trimming removed 4 bases from V and 5 bases from J; junction bases left unmatched: 4. The CDR3 runs to 15 residues. CDR1 and CDR2 (germline): LGHNA, YSLEER. The CDR3 here is CASSPSGRAGDTQYF. CDR3 nucleotide sequence: TGCGCCAGCAGCCCTAGCGGGAGGGCCGGAGATACGCAGTATTTT.

This chain connects TRBV4-3 to TRBJ1-3; D not resolved. The CDR3 consists of 15 residues. V lost 0 bases, J lost 0 bases, and 6 bases lay in between. The germline V gene has CDR1 LGHNA and CDR2 YSLEER. The CDR3 reads CASSQDRSSGNTIYF. Written as DNA, the CDR3 is TGCGCCAGCAGCCAAGACAGAAGCTCTGGAAACACCATATATTTT.

The genes are TRBV19 and TRBJ2-5, with D perhaps matching TRBD2 (6 bases). This CDR3 has 13 residues. Germline loops: CDR1 LNHDA, CDR2 SQIVND (reference sequence). The V gene lost 5 bases and the J gene lost 3 bases, with 10 bases spanning the gap. The CDR3 spells CASSQRLEETQYF. CDR3 in DNA: TGTGCCAGTAGTCAACGACTAGAAGAGACCCAGTACTTC. Together with reference TRBV19 and TRBJ2-5, the CDR3 gives the full variable domain: DGGITQSPKYLFRKEGQNVTLSCEQNLNHDAMYWYRQDPGQGLRLIYYSQIVNDFQKGDIAEGYSVSREKKESFPLTVTSAQKNPTAFYLCASSQRLEETQYFGPGTRLLVL.

This clone has only one observation. The rearrangement joins TRBV5-1 to TRBJ2-5, with D perhaps being TRBD1 or TRBD2 (5 bases each). Germline values: CDR1 SGHRS, CDR2 YFSETQ. The CDR3 loop spans 15 amino acids. V gave up 4 bases and J gave up 5 bases, with 18 bases separating them. CDR3 coding DNA: TGCGCCAGCAGCACCGGGACCGCCTCACGGGAGACCCAGTACTTC. It translates to CASSTGTASRETQYF.

This rearrangement joins TRBV7-3 to TRBJ1-2; D unresolved. Germline V lookup: CDR1 SGHTA, CDR2 FQGTGA. This CDR3 is 13 amino acids long. V lost 5 bases, J lost 3 bases, and 10 bases lay in between. CDR3 DNA: TGTGCCAGCAGCCCAGATGGGGACTATGGCTACACCTTC. Amino acids: CASSPDGDYGYTF.

The V gene is TRBV5-8, the J gene TRBJ2-1, with 9 bases that match TRBD2. The trim removed 6 bases at V and 4 bases at J, leaving 2 bases unmatched. The CDR3 has 13 residues. Germline loops: CDR1 SGHTS, CDR2 YDEGEE. In DNA form, the CDR3 reads TGTGCCAGCACTAGCGGGGTATACAATGAGCAGTTCTTC. Its translation is CASTSGVYNEQFF.

The table lists this clone with a count of one. The chain employs TRBV7-9 and TRBJ2-3, with no clear D. V was shortened by 2 bases and J by 0 bases, with 12 bases between the two germline ends. Looked up from germline, CDR1 is SEHNR and CDR2 is FQNEAQ (reference sequence). CDR3 length equals 16 residues. The chain's CDR3 is CASSLRARVSTDTQYF. DNA for the CDR3: TGTGCCAGCAGCTTACGGGCCCGGGTAAGCACAGATACGCAGTATTTT. Full variable domain (missing parts from reference TRBV7-9 and TRBJ2-3): DTGVSQNPRHKITKRGQNVTFRCDPISEHNRLYWYRQTLGQGPEFLTYFQNEAQLEKSRLLSDRFSAERPKGSFSTLEIQRTEQGDSAMYLCASSLRARVSTDTQYFGPGTRLTVL.

The rearrangement links TRBV19 to TRBJ2-1; TRBD1 agrees at 7 bases. This CDR3 spans 15 amino acids. V shed 5 bases, J shed 7 bases, and the junction held 11 bases outside the gene matches. Germline lookup yields CDR1 LNHDA and CDR2 SQIVND (reference sequence). CDR3 residues: CASSAATGLRNEQFF. The CDR3 DNA reads TGTGCCAGTAGTGCAGCGACAGGGTTGAGGAATGAGCAGTTCTTC.